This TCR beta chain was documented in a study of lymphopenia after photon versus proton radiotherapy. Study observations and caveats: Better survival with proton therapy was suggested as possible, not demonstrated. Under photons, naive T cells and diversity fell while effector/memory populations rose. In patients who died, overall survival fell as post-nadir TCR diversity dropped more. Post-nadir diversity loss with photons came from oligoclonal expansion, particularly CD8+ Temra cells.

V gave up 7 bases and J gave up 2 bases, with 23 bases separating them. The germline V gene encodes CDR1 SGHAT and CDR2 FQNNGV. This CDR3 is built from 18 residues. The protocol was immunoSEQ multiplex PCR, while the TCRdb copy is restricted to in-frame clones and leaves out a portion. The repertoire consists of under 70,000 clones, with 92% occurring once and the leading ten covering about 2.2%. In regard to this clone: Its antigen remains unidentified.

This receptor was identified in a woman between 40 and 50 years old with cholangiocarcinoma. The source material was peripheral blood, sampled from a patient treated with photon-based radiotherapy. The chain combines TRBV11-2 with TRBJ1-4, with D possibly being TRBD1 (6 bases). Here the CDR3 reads CASTAWRGSSSTNEKLFF. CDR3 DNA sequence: TGTGCCAGCACCGCGTGGAGGGGGTCATCCTCGACTAATGAAAAACTGTTTTTT.